The present T cell receptor (beta chain) was sequenced within a study of spatial heterogeneity in lung cancer. A unique molecular identifier was carried by every single TCR cDNA molecule. Using its own MiXCR run on the 5' RACE reads, TCRdb lists one record per CDR3 protein. The sample lists 30,000 to 45,000 distinct CDR3 sequences, 6% to 8% seen once, with 25% to 30% in the top ten. V lost 3 bases, J lost 5 bases, and 10 bases lay in between. CDR1 SGHTA and CDR2 FQGTGA come from the germline V gene. The CDR3 loop spans 13 amino acids. The table lists this clonotype with many counts. This sample's time point: sample taken at primary tumor resection. Tumor, nontumor lung or frozen PBMC supplied whole RNA, sequenced without sorting.

The TCR comes from a male donor with early-stage non-small cell lung cancer. The chain couples TRBV7-3 to TRBJ2-5, with no clear D. The sequencing used PBMCs, collected at surgery. This CDR3 is CASSFNLGETQYF. CDR3 nucleotide sequence: TGTGCCAGCAGCTTCAACCTCGGGGAGACCCAGTACTTC.